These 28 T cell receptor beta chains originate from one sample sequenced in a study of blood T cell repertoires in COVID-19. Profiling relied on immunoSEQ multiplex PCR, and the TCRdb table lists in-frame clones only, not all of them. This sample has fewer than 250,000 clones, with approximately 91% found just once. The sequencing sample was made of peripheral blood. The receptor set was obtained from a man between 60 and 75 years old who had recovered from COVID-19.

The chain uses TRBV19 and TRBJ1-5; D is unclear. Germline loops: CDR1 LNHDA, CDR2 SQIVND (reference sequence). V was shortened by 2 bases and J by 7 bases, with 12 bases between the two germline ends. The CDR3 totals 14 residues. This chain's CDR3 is CASSINEATQPQHF. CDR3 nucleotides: TGTGCCAGTAGTATAAACGAGGCAACCCAGCCCCAGCATTTT.

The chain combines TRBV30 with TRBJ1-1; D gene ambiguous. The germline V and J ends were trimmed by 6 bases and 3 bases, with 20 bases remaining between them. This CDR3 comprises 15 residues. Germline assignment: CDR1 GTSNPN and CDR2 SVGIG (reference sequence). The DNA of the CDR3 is TGTGCCTGTGGAGGAGTGGGGAGGCGGTACACTGAAGCTTTCTTT. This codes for CACGGVGRRYTEAFF.

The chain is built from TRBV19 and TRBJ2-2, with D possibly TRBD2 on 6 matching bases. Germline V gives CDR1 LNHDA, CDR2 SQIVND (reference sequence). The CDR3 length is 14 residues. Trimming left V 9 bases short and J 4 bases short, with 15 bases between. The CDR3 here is CASRPQGGTGELFF. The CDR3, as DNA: TGTGCCAGCCGCCCCCAGGGAGGCACCGGGGAGCTGTTTTTT. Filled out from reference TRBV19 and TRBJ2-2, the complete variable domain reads DGGITQSPKYLFRKEGQNVTLSCEQNLNHDAMYWYRQDPGQGLRLIYYSQIVNDFQKGDIAEGYSVSREKKESFPLTVTSAQKNPTAFYLCASRPQGGTGELFFGEGSRLTVL.

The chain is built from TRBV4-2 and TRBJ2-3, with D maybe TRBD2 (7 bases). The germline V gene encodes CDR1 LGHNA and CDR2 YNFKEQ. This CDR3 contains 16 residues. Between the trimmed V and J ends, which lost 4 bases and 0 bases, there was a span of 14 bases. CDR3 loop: CASSPGGRPSTDTQYF. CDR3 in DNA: TGTGCCAGCAGCCCGGGGGGCCGACCTAGCACAGATACGCAGTATTTT.

CDR3 region: CASSPPTGGIEKLFF. The CDR3, as DNA: TGTGCCAGCTCACCACCAACGGGGGGCATTGAAAAACTGTTTTTT. This chain connects TRBV18 to TRBJ1-4, with D maybe TRBD1 (6 bases). V was shortened by 0 bases and J by 7 bases, with 12 bases between the two germline ends. The CDR3 totals 15 residues. Germline CDR1 KGHSH, CDR2 LQKENI.

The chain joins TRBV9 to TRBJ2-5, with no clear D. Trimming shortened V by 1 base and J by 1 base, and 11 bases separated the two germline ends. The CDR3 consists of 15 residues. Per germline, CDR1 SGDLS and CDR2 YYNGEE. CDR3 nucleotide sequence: TGTGCCAGCAGCGTACATCAGGCCCTCCAAGAGACCCAGTACTTC. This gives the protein CASSVHQALQETQYF.

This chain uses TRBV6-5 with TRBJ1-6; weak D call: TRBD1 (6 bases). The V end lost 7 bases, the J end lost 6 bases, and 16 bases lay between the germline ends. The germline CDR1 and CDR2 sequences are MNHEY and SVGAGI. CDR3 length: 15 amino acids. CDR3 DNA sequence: TGTGCCAGCAATCATGGACAGACGGGTAATTCACCCCTCCACTTT. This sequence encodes CASNHGQTGNSPLHF.

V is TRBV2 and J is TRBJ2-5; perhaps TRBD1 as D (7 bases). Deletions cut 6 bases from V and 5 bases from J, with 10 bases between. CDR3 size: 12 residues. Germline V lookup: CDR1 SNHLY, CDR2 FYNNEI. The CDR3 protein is CASRSGGETQYF. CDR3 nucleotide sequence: TGTGCCAGCAGATCAGGGGGGGAGACCCAGTACTTC.

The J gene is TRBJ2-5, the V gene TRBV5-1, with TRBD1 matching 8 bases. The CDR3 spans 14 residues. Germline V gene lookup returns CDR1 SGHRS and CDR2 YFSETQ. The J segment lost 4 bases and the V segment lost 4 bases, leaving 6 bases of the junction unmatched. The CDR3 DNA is TGCGCCAGCAGCCAGACAGGGGCGGTAGAGACCCAGTACTTC. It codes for CASSQTGAVETQYF.

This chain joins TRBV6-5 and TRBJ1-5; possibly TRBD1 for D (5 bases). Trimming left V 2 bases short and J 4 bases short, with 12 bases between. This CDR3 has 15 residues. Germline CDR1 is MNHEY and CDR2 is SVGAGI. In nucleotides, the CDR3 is TGTGCCAGCAGTTACCGGGGGGGTGAGAATCAGCCCCAGCATTTT. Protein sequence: CASSYRGGENQPQHF.

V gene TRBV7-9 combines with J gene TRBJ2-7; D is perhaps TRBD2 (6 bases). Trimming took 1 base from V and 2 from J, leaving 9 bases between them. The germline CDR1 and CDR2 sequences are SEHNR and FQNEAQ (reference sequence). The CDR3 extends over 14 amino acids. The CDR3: CASSLDGGTYEQYF. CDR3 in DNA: TGTGCCAGCAGCTTAGATGGGGGGACCTACGAGCAGTACTTC.

The DNA for the CDR3 is TGTGCCAGCAGCGGGACTCCGTACGAGCAGTACTTC. It yields the protein CASSGTPYEQYF. This rearrangement joins TRBV5-6 to TRBJ2-7; D may be TRBD2 (6 bases). The CDR3 is made up of 12 amino acids. V lost 4 bases and J lost 4, with 9 bases in between. CDR1 is SGHDT, CDR2 YYEEEE, per germline.

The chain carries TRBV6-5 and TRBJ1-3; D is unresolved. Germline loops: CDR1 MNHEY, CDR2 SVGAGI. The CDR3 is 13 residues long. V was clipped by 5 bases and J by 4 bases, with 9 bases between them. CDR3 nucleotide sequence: TGTGCCAGCAGTACTGACTGGGGAAACACCATATATTTT. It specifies CASSTDWGNTIYF.

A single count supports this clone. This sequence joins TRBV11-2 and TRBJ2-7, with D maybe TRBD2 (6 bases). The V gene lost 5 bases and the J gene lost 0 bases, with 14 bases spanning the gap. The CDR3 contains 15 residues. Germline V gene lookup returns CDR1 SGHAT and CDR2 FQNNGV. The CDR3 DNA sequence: TGTGCCAGCAGCCCCGGGACTCCCAGCTCCTACGAGCAGTACTTC. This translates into CASSPGTPSSYEQYF.

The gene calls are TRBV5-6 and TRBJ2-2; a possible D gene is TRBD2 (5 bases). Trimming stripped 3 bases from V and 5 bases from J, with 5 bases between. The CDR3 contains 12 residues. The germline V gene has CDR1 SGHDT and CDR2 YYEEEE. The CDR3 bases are TGTGCCAGCAGCTCGGGGACCGGGGAGCTGTTTTTT. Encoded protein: CASSSGTGELFF.

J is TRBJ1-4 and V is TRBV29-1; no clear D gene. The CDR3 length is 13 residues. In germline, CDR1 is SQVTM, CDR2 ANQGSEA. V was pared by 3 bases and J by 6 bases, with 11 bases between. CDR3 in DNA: TGCAGCGTTGATTCTGGGCAGCATGAAAAACTGTTTTTT. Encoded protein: CSVDSGQHEKLFF.

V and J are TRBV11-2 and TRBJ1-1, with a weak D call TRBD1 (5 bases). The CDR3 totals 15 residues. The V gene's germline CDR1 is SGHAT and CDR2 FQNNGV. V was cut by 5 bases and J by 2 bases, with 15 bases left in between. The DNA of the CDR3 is TGTGCCAGCAGCACCTGGACAAACATAAACACTGAAGCTTTCTTT. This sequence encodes CASSTWTNINTEAFF. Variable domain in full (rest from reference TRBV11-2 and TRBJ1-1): EAGVAQSPRYKIIEKRQSVAFWCNPISGHATLYWYQQILGQGPKLLIQFQNNGVVDDSQLPKDRFSAERLKGVDSTLKIQPAKLEDSAVYLCASSTWTNINTEAFFGQGTRLTVV.

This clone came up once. This chain's CDR3 is CASRGPGVQETQYF. As DNA, the CDR3 is TGTGCCAGCAGGGGGCCAGGCGTCCAAGAGACCCAGTACTTC. The gene calls are TRBV6-6 and TRBJ2-5, with D possibly TRBD1 on 5 matching bases. The germline CDR1 and CDR2 sequences are MNHNY and SVGAGI (reference sequence). This CDR3 is 14 amino acids long. Trimming pared 6 bases from V and 1 base from J, leaving 12 bases between.

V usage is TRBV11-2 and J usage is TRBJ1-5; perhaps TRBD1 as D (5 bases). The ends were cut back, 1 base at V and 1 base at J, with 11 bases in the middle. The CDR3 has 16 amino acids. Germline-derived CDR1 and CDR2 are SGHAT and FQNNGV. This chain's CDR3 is CASSLGEGRSNQPQHF. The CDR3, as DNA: TGTGCCAGCAGCTTAGGGGAGGGGCGCAGCAATCAGCCCCAGCATTTT.

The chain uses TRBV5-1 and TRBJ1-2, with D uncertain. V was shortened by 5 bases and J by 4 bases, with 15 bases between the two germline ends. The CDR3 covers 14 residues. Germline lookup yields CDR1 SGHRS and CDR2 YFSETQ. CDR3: CASRLAGDTYGYTF. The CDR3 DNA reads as TGCGCCAGCAGATTAGCGGGAGACACCTATGGCTACACCTTC.

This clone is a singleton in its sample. Written as DNA, the CDR3 is TGTGCCATAGGGGTTATACCCTACGAGCAGTACTTC. It yields the protein CAIGVIPYEQYF. The chain has TRBV2 and TRBJ2-7; TRBD1 is a possible D gene (5 bases). Germline CDR1 is SNHLY and CDR2 is FYNNEI. V lost 10 bases, J lost 2 bases, and 12 bases lay in between. The CDR3 runs 12 residues.

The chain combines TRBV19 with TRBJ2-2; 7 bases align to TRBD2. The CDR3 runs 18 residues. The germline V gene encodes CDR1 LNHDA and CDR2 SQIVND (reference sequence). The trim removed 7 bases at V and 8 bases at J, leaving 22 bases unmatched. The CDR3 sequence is CASKSPPGGTTWGGELFF. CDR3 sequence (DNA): TGTGCCAGTAAATCACCCCCTGGCGGGACTACCTGGGGAGGGGAGCTGTTTTTT.

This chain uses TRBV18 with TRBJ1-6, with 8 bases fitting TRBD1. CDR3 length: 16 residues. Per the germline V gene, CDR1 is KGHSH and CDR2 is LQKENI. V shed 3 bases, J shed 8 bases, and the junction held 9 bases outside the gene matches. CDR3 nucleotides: TGTGCCAGCTCACCTTCTTTTTTGACAGGGGATTCACCCCTCCACTTT. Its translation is CASSPSFLTGDSPLHF.

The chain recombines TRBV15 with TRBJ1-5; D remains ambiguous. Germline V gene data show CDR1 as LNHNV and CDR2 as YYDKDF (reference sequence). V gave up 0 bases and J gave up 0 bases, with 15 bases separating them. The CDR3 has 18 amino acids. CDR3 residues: CATSRDLSGYNSNQPQHF. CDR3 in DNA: TGTGCCACCAGCAGAGATTTATCGGGATATAATAGCAATCAGCCCCAGCATTTT.

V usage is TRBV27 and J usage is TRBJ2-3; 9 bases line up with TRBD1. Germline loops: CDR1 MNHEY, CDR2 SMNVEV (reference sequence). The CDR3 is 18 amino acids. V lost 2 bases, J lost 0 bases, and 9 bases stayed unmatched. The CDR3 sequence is CASSLGPPGQGSTDTQYF. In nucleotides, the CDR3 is TGTGCCAGCAGTTTAGGCCCCCCGGGACAGGGTAGCACAGATACGCAGTATTTT.

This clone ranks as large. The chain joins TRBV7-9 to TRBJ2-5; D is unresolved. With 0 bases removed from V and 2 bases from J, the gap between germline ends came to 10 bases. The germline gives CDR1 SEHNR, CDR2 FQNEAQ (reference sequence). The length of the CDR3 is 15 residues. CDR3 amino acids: CASSLANYIQETQYF. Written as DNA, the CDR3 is TGTGCCAGCAGCTTAGCTAACTATATACAAGAGACCCAGTACTTC. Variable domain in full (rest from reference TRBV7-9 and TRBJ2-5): DTGVSQNPRHKITKRGQNVTFRCDPISEHNRLYWYRQTLGQGPEFLTYFQNEAQLEKSRLLSDRFSAERPKGSFSTLEIQRTEQGDSAMYLCASSLANYIQETQYFGPGTRLLVL.

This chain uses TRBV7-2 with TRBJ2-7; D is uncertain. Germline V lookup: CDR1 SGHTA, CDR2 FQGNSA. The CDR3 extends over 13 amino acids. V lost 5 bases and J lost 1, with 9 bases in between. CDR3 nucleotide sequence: TGTGCCAGCAGCCTTCAGGATTCCTACGAGCAGTACTTC. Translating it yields CASSLQDSYEQYF.

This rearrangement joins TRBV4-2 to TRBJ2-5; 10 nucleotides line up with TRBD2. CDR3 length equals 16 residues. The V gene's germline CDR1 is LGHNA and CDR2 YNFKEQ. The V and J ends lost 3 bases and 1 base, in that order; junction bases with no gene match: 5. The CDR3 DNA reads TGTGCCAGCAGCCATGGGACTAGCGTGACCCAAGAGACCCAGTACTTC. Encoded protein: CASSHGTSVTQETQYF.